This passage covers 22 T cell receptor beta chains from one sample sequenced in a study of blood T cell repertoires in COVID-19. Using immunoSEQ multiplex PCR, the repertoire was profiled, and TCRdb retains in-frame clones only, with some absent. The sample has about 42,000 clones; around four fifths are singletons. The sequenced material came from peripheral blood. The receptors derive from a man in his forties or fifties with active COVID-19.

J is TRBJ2-1 and V is TRBV4-1, with 11 bases identical to TRBD2. Trimming removed 1 base from V and 9 bases from J; junction bases left unmatched: 14. Germline-derived CDR1 and CDR2 are MGHRA and YSYEKL. The CDR3 runs to 18 residues. Here the CDR3 DNA reads TGCGCCAGCAGCCAAGGCACCCTACTAGCGGGAGCGCGGGGTGAGCAGTTCTTC. Protein: CASSQGTLLAGARGEQFF.

This clone was recorded once. V usage is TRBV9 and J usage is TRBJ1-5, with 9 bases matching TRBD1. CDR1 SGDLS and CDR2 YYNGEE come from the germline V gene. CDR3 length equals 14 residues. V gave up 2 bases and J gave up 8 bases; unmatched junction bases: 5. The CDR3 DNA follows: TGTGCCAGCAGCGTCGGACAGGGGAAGGAGCCCCAGCATTTT. Translated: CASSVGQGKEPQHF.

This sequence joins TRBV27 and TRBJ1-4; TRBD1 agrees at 7 bases. CDR3 length: 14 amino acids. Looked up from germline, CDR1 is MNHEY and CDR2 is SMNVEV (reference sequence). Trimming took 3 bases from V and 8 from J; bases not matched to a gene: 6. CDR3 in DNA: TGTGCCAGCAGTTTCGGAGGGGGCCGGGAAAAACTGTTTTTT. Amino acids: CASSFGGGREKLFF.

J is TRBJ1-6 and V is TRBV28; D might be TRBD1 (5 bases). The length of the CDR3 is 13 residues. The germline V gene has CDR1 MDHEN and CDR2 SYDVKM. Trimming pared 8 bases from V and 8 bases from J, leaving 13 bases between. Here the CDR3 reads CASGATKDSPLHF. In DNA, the CDR3 is TGTGCCAGCGGGGCGACGAAAGATTCACCCCTCCACTTT.

The chain combines TRBV6-6 with TRBJ1-2; 8 positions match TRBD1. Germline assignment: CDR1 MNHNY and CDR2 SVGAGI (reference sequence). The J segment lost 4 bases and the V segment lost 5 bases, leaving 18 bases of the junction unmatched. The CDR3 sequence is 18 residues long. CDR3 coding DNA: TGTGCCAGCAGTCGAACAACCGGGACAGGATATGCGTCCTATGGCTACACCTTC. This translates into CASSRTTGTGYASYGYTF.

The J gene is TRBJ2-4, the V gene TRBV11-2; D uncertain. The germline V gene has CDR1 SGHAT and CDR2 FQNNGV. Trimming took off 5 bases at V and 9 bases at J, with 8 bases between the two ends. The CDR3 sequence is 11 residues long. The CDR3 reads CASSQTAIQYF. CDR3 bases: TGTGCCAGCAGCCAAACTGCCATTCAGTACTTC.

The V call is TRBV1, the J call TRBJ2-7; no DNA check was done on the table's D call, TRBD2. TRBV1 is annotated as a pseudogene. The CDR3 sequence is 18 residues long. CDR3 DNA: TGCACCAGCAGCCAAGACATGGTAACTGGCGGGGGCTCCTACGAGCAGTACTTC. Its translation: CTSSQDMVTGGGSYEQYF.

The chain joins TRBV27 to TRBJ1-1; D possibly corresponds to TRBD1 (5 bases). V lost 6 bases, J lost 3 bases, and 11 bases lay in between. The CDR3 covers 13 residues. Germline V gene sequence: CDR1 MNHEY, CDR2 SMNVEV (reference sequence). The DNA of the CDR3 is TGTGCCAGCAGAAGGGGTTTTTACACTGAAGCTTTCTTT. It specifies CASRRGFYTEAFF.

This chain joins TRBV14 and TRBJ1-6; TRBD1 is a possible D gene (6 bases). CDR1 and CDR2 from the germline V gene are SGHDN and FVKESK. The CDR3 runs to 17 residues. Deletions cut 4 bases from V and 2 bases from J, with 15 bases between. DNA for the CDR3: TGTGCCAGCAGCCGACGAGGGGGAGAGACCTATAATTCACCCCTCCACTTT. Translated: CASSRRGGETYNSPLHF.

This sequence joins TRBV5-1 and TRBJ1-1, with 9 bases aligning to TRBD1. The ends lost 2 bases at V and 3 bases at J; junction bases unmatched: 11. The CDR3 extends over 17 amino acids. The germline V gene has CDR1 SGHRS and CDR2 YFSETQ. The CDR3 spells CASSLAQKQGADTEAFF. CDR3 DNA sequence: TGCGCCAGCAGCTTAGCCCAAAAACAGGGGGCGGACACTGAAGCTTTCTTT.

The count of this clone is one. V and J are TRBV13 and TRBJ2-1; 7 positions agree with TRBD2. Looked up from germline, CDR1 is PRHDT and CDR2 is FYEKMQ (reference sequence). J lost 0 bases, V lost 4 bases, and 6 bases had no gene match. The CDR3 extends over 16 amino acids. The CDR3 coding sequence is TGTGCCAGCAGCTCCCCTGGGACTACCTCCTACAATGAGCAGTTCTTC. Translating gives CASSSPGTTSYNEQFF.

This clone was seen once. This sequence joins TRBV5-1 and TRBJ2-3; D gene uncertain. The CDR3 totals 15 residues. Germline loops: CDR1 SGHRS, CDR2 YFSETQ. Trimming removed 5 bases at V and 0 bases at J, with 13 bases between. CDR3 DNA: TGCGCCAGCAGGTCCGGTCCCCAAAGCACAGATACGCAGTATTTT. Protein: CASRSGPQSTDTQYF.

The J gene is TRBJ2-1, the V gene TRBV27; the match to TRBD1 covers 11 bases. The CDR3 totals 16 residues. The germline V gene has CDR1 MNHEY and CDR2 SMNVEV (reference sequence). With 6 bases clipped from V and 7 bases from J, the junction kept 11 bases outside the gene matches. CDR3 amino acids: CASRHFGTGGVNEQFF. The CDR3 DNA reads TGTGCCAGCAGACATTTCGGGACAGGGGGTGTTAATGAGCAGTTCTTC.

V and J are TRBV5-1 and TRBJ2-2; TRBD2 might be the D (5 bases). Germline lookup yields CDR1 SGHRS and CDR2 YFSETQ. The CDR3 extends over 17 amino acids. The V end lost 0 bases, the J end lost 0 bases, and 12 bases lay between the germline ends. The CDR3 loop is CASSLAFGNPNTGELFF. The CDR3 coding sequence is TGCGCCAGCAGCTTGGCCTTCGGGAACCCGAACACCGGGGAGCTGTTTTTT.

The gene calls are TRBV19 and TRBJ2-5, with D tentatively TRBD1 (6 bases). CDR3 length equals 14 residues. CDR1 LNHDA and CDR2 SQIVND come from the germline V gene (reference sequence). V lost 3 bases, J lost 4 bases, and 12 bases lay in between. The CDR3 sequence is CASSMMGAGETQYF. The DNA for the CDR3 is TGTGCCAGTAGTATGATGGGGGCAGGAGAGACCCAGTACTTC.

J is TRBJ2-1 and V is TRBV11-3; D perhaps matches TRBD2 (5 bases). Germline CDR1 is SGHNT and CDR2 is YENEEA. The CDR3 is made up of 13 amino acids. V was clipped by 8 bases and J by 4 bases, with 12 bases between them. Here the CDR3 DNA reads TGTGCCAGCGCCCTAGCAGAATACAATGAGCAGTTCTTC. Protein: CASALAEYNEQFF.

The J gene is TRBJ2-2, the V gene TRBV4-2; 9 bases map to TRBD2. Germline V gene data show CDR1 as LGHNA and CDR2 as YNFKEQ. This CDR3 is built from 14 residues. V was pared by 6 bases and J by 7 bases, with 6 bases of the junction left unmatched. The CDR3 sequence: CASSEAGGIGELFF. CDR3 DNA: TGTGCCAGCAGTGAAGCGGGGGGTATCGGGGAGCTGTTTTTT.

The V and J genes are TRBV2 and TRBJ1-6; no definite D call. This CDR3 is 15 amino acids long. Trimming took off 3 bases at V and 0 bases at J, with 6 bases between the two ends. Germline CDR1 is SNHLY and CDR2 is FYNNEI. The CDR3 region has the DNA TGTGCCAGCAGTGATTTGAGCTCCTATAATTCACCCCTCCACTTT. This sequence encodes CASSDLSSYNSPLHF.

The V and J genes are TRBV9 and TRBJ2-1, with 11 bases fitting TRBD2. This CDR3 contains 18 residues. V lost 0 bases to trimming and J lost 6 bases; unmatched junction nucleotides: 11. Germline V gives CDR1 SGDLS, CDR2 YYNGEE. The CDR3: CASSVGRLAGIPFNEQFF. Written as DNA, the CDR3 is TGTGCCAGCAGCGTAGGTCGACTAGCGGGAATCCCTTTCAATGAGCAGTTCTTC.

The chain links TRBV18 to TRBJ1-3, with D unclear. CDR3 size: 14 residues. Germline values: CDR1 KGHSH, CDR2 LQKENI. Between the trimmed V and J ends, which lost 2 bases and 2 bases, there was a span of 7 bases. The CDR3 loop reads CASSPILPGNTIYF. The DNA for the CDR3 is TGTGCCAGCTCACCAATCCTCCCTGGAAACACCATATATTTT.

J is TRBJ2-3 and V is TRBV6-4; D perhaps matches TRBD1 (8 bases). Deletions cut 6 bases from V and 2 bases from J, with 15 bases between. This CDR3 is 15 amino acids long. The V gene's germline CDR1 is MRHNA and CDR2 SNTAGT. The CDR3 region is CASSTTGGDTDTQYF. The CDR3 DNA is TGTGCCAGCAGCACTACAGGGGGGGACACAGATACGCAGTATTTT.

The V call is TRBV7-8, the J call TRBJ2-1, with 11 bases identical to TRBD2. Germline values: CDR1 SGHVS, CDR2 FQNEAQ. CDR3 size: 15 residues. Germline trimming cut 6 bases from V and 4 bases from J; bases unmatched to any gene: 5. The CDR3 sequence: CASRAGTSGYNEQFF. The CDR3 DNA reads as TGTGCCAGCAGGGCCGGGACTAGCGGTTACAATGAGCAGTTCTTC.